This T cell receptor (beta chain) was sequenced in a study of T cell repertoires in cytomegalovirus infection. Study overall: Recently identified HLA-C-restricted and well-studied HLA-B-restricted CMV epitopes were used. Public TCR beta signature analysis indicated the presence of both CMV infection and matching HLA type.

The study, taken as a whole, reports: HLA-C-restricted CMV clonotypes gave the most frequent clonotype in two of eight donors. The study identified carriers of CMV plus the relevant HLA from cumulative public TCR beta family frequency.

As concerns this clonotype: Its target is not known.

One entry per CDR3 protein, called by TCRdb with MiXCR from the reads. Among about 700,000 distinct CDR3 sequences listed, roughly 33% were seen once. The germline V and J ends were trimmed by 0 bases and 9 bases, with 9 bases remaining between them. The CDR3 extends over 12 amino acids. Germline V CDR1 and CDR2: SGHVS, FNYEAQ. The receptor comes from a human donor in good health (CMV status not recorded). Some clones in this sample may be carry-over from other donors' samples. Sequenced material: cultured PBMCs, taken from culture after CMV antigen stimulation. The chain couples TRBV7-6 to TRBJ2-7; D gene uncertain. The CDR3 sequence is CASSLAVSGQYF. CDR3 nucleotides: TGTGCCAGCAGCTTAGCGGTTTCAGGGCAGTACTTC.